This T cell receptor beta chain appears in the sequencing data of a study of tumor and adjacent non-tumor tissue in lung cancer. Looking at the study overall: Patients comprised 12 adenocarcinoma, a couple of squamous cell carcinoma and 1 small cell lung cancer. Patients were aged roughly 30 to 76, roughly nine men and roughly 5 women, stage I to III. Whole-study results and caveats: In normal lung, the top 100 clones were significantly more dominant than in tumor.

The CDR3 has 14 amino acids. The V end lost 0 bases, the J end lost 4 bases, and 10 bases lay between the germline ends. Germline CDR1 SQVTM, CDR2 ANQGSEA. The template was RNA from unsorted bulk tissue. Newly diagnosed lung cancer patients had thoracic surgery in China, August–November 2014, without prior chemotherapy. TCRbeta libraries were built with three rounds of nested PCR, modified from ARM-PCR. MiXCR, run by TCRdb on the multiplex PCR reads, gives a single entry per CDR3 protein. This sample yields fewer than 120,000 distinct CDR3 sequences, of which about 87% are seen a single time; under 25% belongs to the top ten. On this clonotype itself: The antigen is not known.

The clonotype comes from a man aged 65 to 85 with non-small cell lung cancer. The sequenced sample was lung tumor tissue. V gene TRBV29-1 combines with J gene TRBJ2-1; D gene ambiguous. The CDR3 spells CSVEDFAVYNEQFF. As DNA, the CDR3 is TGCAGCGTTGAAGATTTTGCAGTGTACAATGAGCAGTTCTTC.